This T cell receptor beta chain originates from a study of CD8+CD57+ T cells in acquired aplastic anemia. Background on the study: Sorted CD4+ and CD8+ cell DNA averaged 3.2 ug.

Details on this clonotype: One end of the junction fails to match germline, which may point to a read error.

CDR3 length equals 12 residues. Patients sequenced had flow cytometry evidence of CD8+CD57+ cell expansion. Using genomic DNA as the template, TCR beta VDJ and CDR3 profiling was carried out. One entry per CDR3 protein results from TCRdb running MiXCR on the reads. The sample has approximately 250,000 distinct CDR3 sequences, roughly 82% seen once. This TCR was sampled from a human donor with aplastic anemia. Sequencing input: sorted CD4+, CD8+, or CD8+CD57+ T cells (not recorded which) from PBMCs. The rearrangement links TRBV7-1 to TRBJ2-5; TRBD1 or TRBD2 may be the D gene (6 bases each). TRBV7-1 is flagged as an ORF with uncertain function. CDR3 bases: TGTGGCTTAGAGGGGGGTAGGGAGACCCAGTACTTT. Translating it yields CGLEGGRETQYF.